This entry concerns a single T cell receptor (beta chain). After extraction with the RNeasy kit, roughly 0.45 to 1 ug of the RNA was reverse transcribed using random hexamers. An immunoSEQ multiplex PCR generated amplified TCR beta CDR3 products spanning 54 Vbeta and 13 Jbeta. TCRdb redid the calling of the immunoSEQ multiplex PCR reads with MiXCR, one entry per CDR3 protein. This table has some 190,000 distinct CDR3 sequences, roughly 93% appearing once. This specimen comes from a study of CD8 T cells in Susac syndrome. The overall study: When blood was drawn, patients with Susac syndrome were on intravenous immunoglobulin alone, on corticosteroids, or therapy-naive.

CDR3 length: 15 residues. V was trimmed by 4 bases and J by 3 bases, leaving 17 bases between them. CDR1 is SGHRS, CDR2 YFSETQ, per germline. Sequencing of TCR beta covered CD8+ and CD4+ T cells obtained from blood. The sample taken for sequencing was CD4+ T cells from PBMCs. This TCR came from a human donor with Susac syndrome. This rearrangement joins TRBV5-1 to TRBJ2-7, with D perhaps matching TRBD1 or TRBD2 (5 bases each). The CDR3 DNA follows: TGCGCCAGCAGCGGGACCGGGACGGCCGACTACGAGCAGTACTTC. This translates into CASSGTGTADYEQYF.